The present entry profiles one TCR beta chain with its context. This sample was taken from a study of blood T cell repertoires in COVID-19. Turning to the study itself: PBMCs, B-cell-depleted T cells, or T cells provided the cDNA or gDNA that made up the material.

The CDR3 extends over 14 amino acids. Between the trimmed V and J ends, which lost 0 bases and 6 bases, there was a span of 11 bases. From germline, CDR1 is SNHLY and CDR2 FYNNEI. Authors' processing steps: Scientists estimated how many nucleated cells there were by amplifying reference gene primers. Produced via immunoSEQ multiplex PCR; TCRdb's table is partial and in-frame only. That table supplies the V and J calls and clone size; D and trimming were determined from the DNA. The sample lists approximately 140,000 clones; 75% to 90% were seen once. Sample: peripheral blood. The rearrangement joins TRBV2 to TRBJ1-1; tentatively, D is TRBD1 (5 bases). The TCR comes from a man aged 65 to 79 with acute or convalescent COVID-19. In DNA form, the CDR3 reads TGTGCCAGCAGTGAAGCGGGGGGGGTGGCTGAAGCTTTCTTT. Translating gives CASSEAGGVAEAFF.